Below, one TCR beta chain is given with its context. TCRdb re-analysed the RACE reads in MiXCR, keeping a single row per CDR3 protein. Of almost 40,000 distinct CDR3 sequences listed, 9.5% are singletons. The time point here: patch test 3, about 24 weeks after DPC sensitization. Regarding treatment: therapeutic diphenylcyclopropenone sensitization with weekly scalp DPC. It was unfractionated whole blood from which total RNA was extracted. This sample is drawn from a study of human T cells and chemical hapten exposure. Study at large: Skin on the upper inner arm, roughly 2 cm by roughly 2 cm in size, was sensitized with 2% DPC. Patches with 0.01% DPC went on the upper back, and the tests were read at 6 days. Per-sample variation in TCR yield stemmed mainly from small pooled library volume differences.

The CDR3 covers 16 residues. Trimming at V came to 6 bases and at J to 3 bases, leaving 6 bases not matched to a gene. Looked up from germline, CDR1 is SGHRS and CDR2 is YFSETQ. Sequencing used whole blood, obtained in connection with sensitization to the hapten diphenylcyclopropenone (DPC). The rearrangement uses TRBV5-1 and TRBJ2-2; 12 positions match TRBD2. The clonotype comes from a middle-aged man with alopecia areata. Some clones in this sample may be carry-over from other donors' samples. This CDR3 reads CASTLAGGPDTGELFF. The CDR3 bases are TGCGCCAGCACCCTAGCGGGAGGGCCTGACACCGGGGAGCTGTTTTTT. Filled out from reference TRBV5-1 and TRBJ2-2, the complete variable domain reads KAGVTQTPRYLIKTRGQQVTLSCSPISGHRSVSWYQQTPGQGLQFLFEYFSETQRNKGNFPGRFSGRQFSNSRSEMNVSTLELGDSALYLCASTLAGGPDTGELFFGEGSRLTVL.